The clone carrying this TCR beta chain was found once. Its antigen is unknown. Compared with germline, one end of the junction differs, possibly owing to a read error. CDR3 length equals 13 residues. Per germline, CDR1 SSHAT and CDR2 FNYEAQ (reference sequence). This sample is part of a study of PD-1 blockade in classical Hodgkin lymphoma. There was relapse after autologous stem cell transplantation in every patient, and there was variation in brentuximab vedotin exposure. Reported best responses ranged across complete response, partial response or progressive disease. Sequencing used immunoSEQ multiplex PCR; TCRdb keeps in-frame clones, though not all of them. The sample shows 15,000 to 20,000 clones, more than 60% of them seen only once. Study findings and constraints: Complete responders showed a baseline diversity that resembled the diversity of newly diagnosed patients.

This chain connects TRBV7-7 to TRBJ2-2; D perhaps matches TRBD2 (5 bases). Specimen: peripheral blood mononuclear cells (PBMCs), collected at baseline. This clonotype was obtained from a human donor with classical Hodgkin lymphoma. The CDR3 nucleotides are TGTGCTAGCAGCCTCGGGGTTCGTGGGGAGCTGTTTTTT. It specifies CASSLGVRGELFF.